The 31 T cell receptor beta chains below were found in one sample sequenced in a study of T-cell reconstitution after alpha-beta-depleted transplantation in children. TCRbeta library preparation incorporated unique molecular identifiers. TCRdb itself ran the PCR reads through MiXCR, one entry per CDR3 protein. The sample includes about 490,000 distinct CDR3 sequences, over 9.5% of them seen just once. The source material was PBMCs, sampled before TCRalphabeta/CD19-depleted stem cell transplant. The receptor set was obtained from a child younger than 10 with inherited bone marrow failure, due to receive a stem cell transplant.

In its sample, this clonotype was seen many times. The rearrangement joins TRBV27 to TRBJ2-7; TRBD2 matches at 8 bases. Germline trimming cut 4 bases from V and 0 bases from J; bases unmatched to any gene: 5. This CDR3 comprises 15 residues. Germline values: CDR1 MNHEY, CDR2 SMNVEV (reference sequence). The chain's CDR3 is CASSSTSGLSYEQYF. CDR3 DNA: TGTGCCAGCAGTTCAACTAGCGGCCTCTCCTACGAGCAGTACTTC.

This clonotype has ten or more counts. Written as DNA, the CDR3 is TGTGCCAGCAGCTTACTATCTAGCGGGAGCACAGATACGCAGTATTTT. It is translated as CASSLLSSGSTDTQYF. The chain joins TRBV7-2 to TRBJ2-3, with 8 bases aligning to TRBD2. Per germline, CDR1 SGHTA and CDR2 FQGNSA. V dropped 2 bases and J dropped 0; count of bases not matched to a gene: 4. The CDR3 runs to 16 residues.

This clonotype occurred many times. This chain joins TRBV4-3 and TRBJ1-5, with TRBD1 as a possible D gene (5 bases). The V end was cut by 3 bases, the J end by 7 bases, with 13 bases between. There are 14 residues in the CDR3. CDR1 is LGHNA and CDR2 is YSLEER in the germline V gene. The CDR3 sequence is CASSHLGVGQPQHF. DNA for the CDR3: TGCGCCAGCAGCCACCTGGGGGTTGGACAGCCCCAGCATTTT.

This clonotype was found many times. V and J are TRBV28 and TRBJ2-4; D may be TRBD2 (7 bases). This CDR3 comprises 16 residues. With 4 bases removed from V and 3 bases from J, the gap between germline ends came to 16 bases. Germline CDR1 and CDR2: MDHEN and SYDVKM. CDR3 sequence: CASSSPGGGGKNIQYF. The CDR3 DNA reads TGTGCCAGCAGTTCCCCCGGAGGGGGGGGCAAAAACATTCAGTACTTC.

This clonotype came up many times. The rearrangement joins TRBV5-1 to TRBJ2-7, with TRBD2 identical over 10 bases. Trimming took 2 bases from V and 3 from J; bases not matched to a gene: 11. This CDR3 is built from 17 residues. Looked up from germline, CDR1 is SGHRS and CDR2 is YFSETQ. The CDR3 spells CASSFRRAGGPIYEQYF. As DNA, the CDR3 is TGCGCCAGCAGCTTCCGAAGAGCGGGAGGGCCCATCTACGAGCAGTACTTC.

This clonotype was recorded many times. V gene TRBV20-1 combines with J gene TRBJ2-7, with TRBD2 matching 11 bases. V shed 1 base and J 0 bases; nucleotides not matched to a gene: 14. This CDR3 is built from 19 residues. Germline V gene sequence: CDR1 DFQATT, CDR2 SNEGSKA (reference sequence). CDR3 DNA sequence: TGCAGTGCTAGAGCGCCGGGGGCTAGCGGGAGGCCTAACTCCTACGAGCAGTACTTC. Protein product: CSARAPGASGRPNSYEQYF.

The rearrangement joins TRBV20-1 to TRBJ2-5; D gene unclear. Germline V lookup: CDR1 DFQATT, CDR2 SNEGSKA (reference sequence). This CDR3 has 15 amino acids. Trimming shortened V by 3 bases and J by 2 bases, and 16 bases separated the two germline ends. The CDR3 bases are TGCAGTGCTAGTGGCGATGGGAAAGGTCAAGAGACCCAGTACTTC. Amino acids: CSASGDGKGQETQYF.

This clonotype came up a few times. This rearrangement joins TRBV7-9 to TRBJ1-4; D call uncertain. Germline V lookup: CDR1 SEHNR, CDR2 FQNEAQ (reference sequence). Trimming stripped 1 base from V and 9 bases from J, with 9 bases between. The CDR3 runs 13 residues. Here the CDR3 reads CASSLGAQQKLFF. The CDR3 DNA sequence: TGTGCCAGCAGCTTAGGAGCTCAGCAAAAACTGTTTTTT.

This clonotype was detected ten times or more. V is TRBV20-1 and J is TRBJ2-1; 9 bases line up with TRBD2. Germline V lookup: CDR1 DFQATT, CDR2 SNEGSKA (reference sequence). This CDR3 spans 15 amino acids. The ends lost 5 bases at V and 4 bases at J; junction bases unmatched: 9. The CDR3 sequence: CSAPSLAGAYNEQFF. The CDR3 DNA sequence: TGCAGTGCTCCGTCGTTAGCGGGAGCTTACAATGAGCAGTTCTTC.

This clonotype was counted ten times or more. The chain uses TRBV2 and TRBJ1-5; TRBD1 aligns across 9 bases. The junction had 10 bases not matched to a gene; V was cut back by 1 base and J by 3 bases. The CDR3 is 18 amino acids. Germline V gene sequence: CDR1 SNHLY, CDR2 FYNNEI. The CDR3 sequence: CASSEGFGTGKDNQPQHF. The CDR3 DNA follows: TGTGCCAGCAGTGAAGGATTCGGGACAGGGAAGGACAATCAGCCCCAGCATTTT.

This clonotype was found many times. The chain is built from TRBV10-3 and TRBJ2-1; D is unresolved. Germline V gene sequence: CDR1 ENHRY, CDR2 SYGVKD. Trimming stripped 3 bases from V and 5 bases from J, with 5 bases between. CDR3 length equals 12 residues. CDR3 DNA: TGTGCCATCAGTGATCGAGACAATGAGCAGTTCTTC. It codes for CAISDRDNEQFF.

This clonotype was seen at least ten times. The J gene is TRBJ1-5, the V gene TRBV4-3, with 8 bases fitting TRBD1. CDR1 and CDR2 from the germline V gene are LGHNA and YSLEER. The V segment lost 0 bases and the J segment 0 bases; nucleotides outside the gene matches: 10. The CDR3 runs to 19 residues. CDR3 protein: CASSQDLGGQDHSNQPQHF. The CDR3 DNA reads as TGCGCCAGCAGCCAAGATCTTGGGGGACAGGATCATAGCAATCAGCCCCAGCATTTT.

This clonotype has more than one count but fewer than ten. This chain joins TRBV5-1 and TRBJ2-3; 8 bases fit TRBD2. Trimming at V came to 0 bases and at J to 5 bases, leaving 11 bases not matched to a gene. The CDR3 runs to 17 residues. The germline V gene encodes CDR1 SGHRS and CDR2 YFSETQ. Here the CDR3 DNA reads TGCGCCAGCAGCTTGGGGCTGAGGAGCGGGAGAAAAGATACGCAGTATTTT. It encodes CASSLGLRSGRKDTQYF.

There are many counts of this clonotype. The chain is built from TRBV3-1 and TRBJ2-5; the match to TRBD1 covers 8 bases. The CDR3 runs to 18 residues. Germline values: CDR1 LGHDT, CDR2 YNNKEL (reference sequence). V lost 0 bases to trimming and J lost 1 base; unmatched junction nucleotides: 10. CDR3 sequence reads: CASSQDLTDREPQETQYF. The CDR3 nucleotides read TGTGCCAGCAGCCAAGATCTGACGGACAGGGAACCCCAAGAGACCCAGTACTTC.

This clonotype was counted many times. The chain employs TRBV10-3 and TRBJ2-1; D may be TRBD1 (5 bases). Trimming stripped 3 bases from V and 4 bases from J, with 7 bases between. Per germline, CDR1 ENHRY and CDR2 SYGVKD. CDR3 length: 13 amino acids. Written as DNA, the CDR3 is TGTGCCATCAGTGAAGGGGCATACAATGAGCAGTTCTTC. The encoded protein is CAISEGAYNEQFF.

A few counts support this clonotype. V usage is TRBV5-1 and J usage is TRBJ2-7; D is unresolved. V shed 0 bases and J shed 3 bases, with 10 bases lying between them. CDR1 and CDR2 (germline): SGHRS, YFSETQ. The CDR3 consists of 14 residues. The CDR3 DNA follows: TGCGCCAGCAGCTTGGCTAGGCTACTCTACGAGCAGTACTTC. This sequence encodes CASSLARLLYEQYF.

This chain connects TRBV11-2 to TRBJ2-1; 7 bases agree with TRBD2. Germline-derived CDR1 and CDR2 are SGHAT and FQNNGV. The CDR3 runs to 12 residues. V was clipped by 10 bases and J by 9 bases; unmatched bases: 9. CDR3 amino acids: CATGGESSEQFF. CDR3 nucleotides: TGTGCCACTGGGGGGGAGTCTTCTGAGCAGTTCTTC.

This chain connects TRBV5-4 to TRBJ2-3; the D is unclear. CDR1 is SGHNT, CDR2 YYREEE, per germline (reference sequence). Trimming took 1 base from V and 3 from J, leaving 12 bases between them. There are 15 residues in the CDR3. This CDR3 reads CASSLTTSITDTQYF. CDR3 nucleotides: TGTGCCAGCAGCTTGACTACCTCCATAACAGATACGCAGTATTTT.

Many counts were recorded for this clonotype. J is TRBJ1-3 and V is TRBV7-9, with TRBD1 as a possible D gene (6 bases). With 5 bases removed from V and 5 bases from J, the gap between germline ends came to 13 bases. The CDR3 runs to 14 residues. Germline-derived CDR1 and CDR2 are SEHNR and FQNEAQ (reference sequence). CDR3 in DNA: TGTGCCAGCAGCCCGAAGGACAGAAGAAACACCATATATTTT. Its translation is CASSPKDRRNTIYF.

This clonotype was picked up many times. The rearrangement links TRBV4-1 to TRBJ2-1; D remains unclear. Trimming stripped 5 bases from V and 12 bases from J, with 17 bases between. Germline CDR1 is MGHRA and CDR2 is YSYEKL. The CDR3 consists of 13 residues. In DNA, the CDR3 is TGCGCCAGCAGCGGACGGGCTCCCGTGGCGCAGTTCTTC. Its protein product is CASSGRAPVAQFF.

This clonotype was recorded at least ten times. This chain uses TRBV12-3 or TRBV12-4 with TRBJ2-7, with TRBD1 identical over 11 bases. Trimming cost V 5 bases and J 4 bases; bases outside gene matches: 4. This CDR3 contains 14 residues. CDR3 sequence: CASSQGQGEYEQYF. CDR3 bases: TGTGCCAGCAGTCAGGGACAGGGGGAGTACGAGCAGTACTTC.

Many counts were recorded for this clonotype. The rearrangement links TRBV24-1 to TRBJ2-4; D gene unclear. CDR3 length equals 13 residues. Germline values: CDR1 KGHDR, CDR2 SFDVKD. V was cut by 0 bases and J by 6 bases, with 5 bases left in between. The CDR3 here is CATSDLVTNIQYF. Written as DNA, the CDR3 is TGTGCCACCAGTGATTTGGTCACAAACATTCAGTACTTC.

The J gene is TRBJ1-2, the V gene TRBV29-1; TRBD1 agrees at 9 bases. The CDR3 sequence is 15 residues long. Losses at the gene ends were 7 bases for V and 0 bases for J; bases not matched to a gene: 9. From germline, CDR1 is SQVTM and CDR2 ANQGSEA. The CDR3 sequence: CSARDRDGANYGYTF. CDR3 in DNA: TGCAGCGCACGGGACAGGGACGGAGCTAACTATGGCTACACCTTC. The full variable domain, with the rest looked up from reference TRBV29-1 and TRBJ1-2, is SAVISQKPSRDICQRGTSLTIQCQVDSQVTMMFWYRQQPGQSLTLIATANQGSEATYESGFVIDKFPISRPNLTFSTLTVSNMSPEDSSIYLCSARDRDGANYGYTFGSGTRLTVV.

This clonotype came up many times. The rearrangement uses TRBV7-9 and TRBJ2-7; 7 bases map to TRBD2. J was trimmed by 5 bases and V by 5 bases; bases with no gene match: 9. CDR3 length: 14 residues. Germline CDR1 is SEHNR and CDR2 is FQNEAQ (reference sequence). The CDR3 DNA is TGTGCCAGCAGCCCAAAGACTAGCTTGGACGAGCAGTACTTC. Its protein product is CASSPKTSLDEQYF.

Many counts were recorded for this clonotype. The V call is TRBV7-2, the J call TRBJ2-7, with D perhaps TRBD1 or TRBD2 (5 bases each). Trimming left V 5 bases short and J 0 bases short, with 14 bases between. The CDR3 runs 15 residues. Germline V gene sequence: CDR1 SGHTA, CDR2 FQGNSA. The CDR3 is CASSQGASSSYEQYF. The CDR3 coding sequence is TGTGCCAGCAGCCAAGGGGCTAGCTCCTCCTACGAGCAGTACTTC.

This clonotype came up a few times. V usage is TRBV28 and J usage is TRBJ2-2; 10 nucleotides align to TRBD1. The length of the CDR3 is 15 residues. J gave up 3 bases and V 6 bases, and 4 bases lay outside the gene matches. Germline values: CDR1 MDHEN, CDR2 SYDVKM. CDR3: CASRIGQGDTGELFF. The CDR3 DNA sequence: TGTGCCAGCAGGATCGGACAGGGGGACACCGGGGAGCTGTTTTTT.

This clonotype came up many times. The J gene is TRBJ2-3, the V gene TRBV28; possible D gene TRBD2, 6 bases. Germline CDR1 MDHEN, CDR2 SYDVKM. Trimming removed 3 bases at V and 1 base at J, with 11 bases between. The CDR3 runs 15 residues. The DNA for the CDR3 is TGTGCCAGCAGTTTTGCCCCGGGGGGCACAGATACGCAGTATTTT. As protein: CASSFAPGGTDTQYF.

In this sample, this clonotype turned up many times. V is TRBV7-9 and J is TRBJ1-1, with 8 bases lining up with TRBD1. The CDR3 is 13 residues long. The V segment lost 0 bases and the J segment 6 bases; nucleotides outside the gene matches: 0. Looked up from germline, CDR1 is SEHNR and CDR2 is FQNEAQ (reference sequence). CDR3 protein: CASSLAGQAEAFF. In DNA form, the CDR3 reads TGTGCCAGCAGCTTAGCGGGACAGGCTGAAGCTTTCTTT.

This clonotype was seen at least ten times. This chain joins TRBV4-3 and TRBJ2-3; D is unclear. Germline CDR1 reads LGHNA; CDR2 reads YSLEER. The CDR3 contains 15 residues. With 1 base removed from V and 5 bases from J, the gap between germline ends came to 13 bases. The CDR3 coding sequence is TGCGCCAGCAGCCAAGTTGGATATGGTGGAGATACGCAGTATTTT. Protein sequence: CASSQVGYGGDTQYF.

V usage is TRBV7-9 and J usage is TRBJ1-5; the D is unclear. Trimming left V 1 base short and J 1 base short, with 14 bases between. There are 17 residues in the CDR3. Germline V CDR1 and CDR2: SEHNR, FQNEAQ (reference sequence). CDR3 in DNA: TGTGCCAGCAGCTTAGGGAGTGGATCGAGGAGCAATCAGCCCCAGCATTTT. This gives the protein CASSLGSGSRSNQPQHF.

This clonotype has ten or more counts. The CDR3 coding sequence is TGCGCCAGCAGCTTACGCAGCCCCAACTCCTACAATGAGCAGTTCTTC. Encoded protein: CASSLRSPNSYNEQFF. This rearrangement joins TRBV5-1 to TRBJ2-1; no definite D call. V was pared by 2 bases and J by 0 bases, with 12 bases between. Germline V gene data show CDR1 as SGHRS and CDR2 as YFSETQ. The CDR3 extends over 16 amino acids.